The 27 T cell receptor beta chains in this list originate from one sample, sequenced in a study of T cell responses to AZD1222 COVID-19 vaccine. Measured with immunoSEQ multiplex PCR; TCRdb has only the in-frame clones, and not every one. Among 100,000 to 150,000 clones listed, 75% to 85% were seen once. The input for sequencing was peripheral blood, taken 28 days after the second AZD1222 dose. Receptor source: an adult who received the AZD1222 COVID-19 vaccine.

The DNA for the CDR3 is TGTGCCAGAAGCTGGGGGGGTTTCCTTAGCAATCAGCCCCAGCATTTT. This encodes CARSWGGFLSNQPQHF. The rearrangement uses TRBV5-3 and TRBJ1-5; D possibly corresponds to TRBD1 (5 bases). TRBV5-3 counts as an open reading frame of uncertain function. The CDR3 spans 16 residues. Trimming took off 3 bases at V and 0 bases at J, with 13 bases between the two ends.

The V gene is TRBV30, the J gene TRBJ1-1, with D possibly matching TRBD1 (5 bases). Per the germline V gene, CDR1 is GTSNPN and CDR2 is SVGIG (reference sequence). V was clipped by 7 bases and J by 9 bases, with 12 bases between them. This CDR3 has 10 residues. CDR3 DNA: TGTGCCTACCACAGGACTAAAGCTTTCTTT. It is translated as CAYHRTKAFF.

The J gene is TRBJ2-7, the V gene TRBV20-1; maybe TRBD1 (5 bases). The CDR3 runs 13 residues. CDR1 is DFQATT and CDR2 is SNEGSKA in the germline V gene (reference sequence). V was trimmed by 3 bases and J by 4 bases, leaving 13 bases between them. CDR3 sequence (DNA): TGCAGTGCTAGTACCAGGGTTTATTACGAGCAGTACTTC. Translating it yields CSASTRVYYEQYF.

The chain recombines TRBV5-1 with TRBJ2-2; D possibly uses TRBD1 or TRBD2 (5 bases each). V gave up 2 bases and J gave up 1 base, with 9 bases separating them. The CDR3 loop spans 15 amino acids. Germline V gene sequence: CDR1 SGHRS, CDR2 YFSETQ. The CDR3: CASSLGTVNTGELFF. CDR3 sequence (DNA): TGCGCCAGCAGCTTAGGGACCGTGAACACCGGGGAGCTGTTTTTT.

The chain uses TRBV5-1 and TRBJ2-1, with no clear D. The V end was cut by 0 bases, the J end by 0 bases, with 4 bases between. This CDR3 comprises 14 residues. The germline V gene has CDR1 SGHRS and CDR2 YFSETQ. CDR3 nucleotides: TGCGCCAGCAGCTTGGGTGACTCCTACAATGAGCAGTTCTTC. Protein: CASSLGDSYNEQFF.

The chain employs TRBV12-3 or TRBV12-4 and TRBJ1-2; D remains unclear. The CDR3 extends over 13 amino acids. Trimming pared 5 bases from V and 4 bases from J, leaving 11 bases between. The CDR3 reads CASSPQTLYGYTF. CDR3 nucleotides: TGTGCCAGCAGTCCCCAGACCCTCTATGGCTACACCTTC.

The chain is built from TRBV5-8 and TRBJ2-5; weak D call: TRBD1 (6 bases). Germline V gene sequence: CDR1 SGHTS, CDR2 YDEGEE. This CDR3 contains 14 residues. The ends were cut back, 2 bases at V and 2 bases at J, with 10 bases in the middle. The CDR3 DNA reads TGTGCCAGCAGCTTACGGACAGATCAAGAGACCCAGTACTTC. This encodes CASSLRTDQETQYF.

The gene calls are TRBV18 and TRBJ2-1; weak D call: TRBD1 (6 bases). Germline V lookup: CDR1 KGHSH, CDR2 LQKENI. Trimming took 3 bases from V and 9 from J, leaving 15 bases between them. The CDR3 totals 14 residues. CDR3 sequence: CASSPGQTRGEQFF. DNA for the CDR3: TGTGCCAGCTCACCGGGACAAACAAGAGGTGAGCAGTTCTTC.

This chain links TRBV5-6 with TRBJ1-3; no clear D. This CDR3 has 18 amino acids. Germline loops: CDR1 SGHDT, CDR2 YYEEEE. The V end was cut by 4 bases, the J end by 0 bases, with 20 bases between. The CDR3 DNA sequence: TGTGCCAGCAGCCCTGCGCGACCAGAGCTCTTCTCTGGAAACACCATATATTTT. As protein: CASSPARPELFSGNTIYF. Together with reference TRBV5-6 and TRBJ1-3, the CDR3 gives the full variable domain: DAGVTQSPTHLIKTRGQQVTLRCSPKSGHDTVSWYQQALGQGPQFIFQYYEEEERQRGNFPDRFSGHQFPNYSSELNVNALLLGDSALYLCASSPARPELFSGNTIYFGEGSWLTVV.

The rearrangement links TRBV15 to TRBJ1-5; TRBD1 might be the D (5 bases). V was shortened by 3 bases and J by 0 bases, with 9 bases between the two germline ends. The germline V gene encodes CDR1 LNHNV and CDR2 YYDKDF (reference sequence). This CDR3 is 15 amino acids long. The CDR3 DNA reads TGTGCCACCAGCAGCGGGGGGAGTAGCAATCAGCCCCAGCATTTT. Translating it yields CATSSGGSSNQPQHF.

Only one count was recorded for this clone. V and J are TRBV10-1 and TRBJ2-7; possibly TRBD1 for D (6 bases). V was trimmed by 6 bases and J by 7 bases, leaving 19 bases between them. Germline CDR1 reads WNHNN; CDR2 reads SYGVQD (reference sequence). The CDR3 length is 14 residues. This chain's CDR3 is CASSVQGTVGEQYF. In nucleotides, the CDR3 is TGCGCCAGCAGCGTACAGGGTACGGTTGGTGAGCAGTACTTC.

The rearrangement uses TRBV5-8 and TRBJ1-2; TRBD1 matches 9 bases. The V gene's germline CDR1 is SGHTS and CDR2 YDEGEE. Trimming cost V 0 bases and J 6 bases; bases outside gene matches: 6. The CDR3 loop spans 15 amino acids. Here the CDR3 reads CASSLVTGGGHGYTF. CDR3 bases: TGTGCCAGCAGCTTGGTTACAGGGGGCGGTCATGGCTACACCTTC.

The rearrangement joins TRBV20-1 to TRBJ1-5; no firm D call. V lost 5 bases and J lost 5, with 7 bases in between. Germline V CDR1 and CDR2: DFQATT, SNEGSKA (reference sequence). The CDR3 has 11 residues. CDR3 sequence: CSAGGDQPQHF. In DNA, the CDR3 is TGCAGTGCTGGTGGGGATCAGCCCCAGCATTTT.

The V and J genes are TRBV12-5 and TRBJ1-2; D unclear. The germline CDR1 and CDR2 sequences are LGHNT and FRNRAP. This CDR3 region has 15 residues. Trimming cost V 0 bases and J 5 bases, with 13 bases left between them. The CDR3, as DNA: TGTGCTAGTGGTTTGGTACGGGGAGCGGGATATGGCTACACCTTC. Encoded protein: CASGLVRGAGYGYTF. The variable domain in full, with the rest retrieved from reference TRBV12-5 and TRBJ1-2, is DARVTQTPRHKVTEMGQEVTMRCQPILGHNTVFWYRQTMMQGLELLAYFRNRAPLDDSGMPKDRFSAEMPDATLATLKIQPSEPRDSAVYFCASGLVRGAGYGYTFGSGTRLTVV.

In its sample, this clone was seen many times. The rearrangement links TRBV6-5 to TRBJ1-3; TRBD1 is a possible D gene (5 bases). In germline, CDR1 is MNHEY, CDR2 SVGAGI. The V end lost 7 bases, the J end lost 1 base, and 11 bases lay between the germline ends. There are 14 residues in the CDR3. The chain's CDR3 is CASTQGESGNTIYF. The CDR3 DNA reads as TGTGCCAGCACCCAAGGGGAATCTGGAAACACCATATATTTT.

This chain links TRBV9 with TRBJ2-3, with D perhaps TRBD1 or TRBD2 (5 bases each). CDR3 size: 14 residues. The ends were cut back, 0 bases at V and 3 bases at J, with 8 bases in the middle. CDR1 and CDR2 from the germline V gene are SGDLS and YYNGEE. The CDR3 protein is CASSVAGRTDTQYF. In DNA form, the CDR3 reads TGTGCCAGCAGCGTAGCAGGGAGAACAGATACGCAGTATTTT.

The chain joins TRBV28 to TRBJ1-2; D is possibly TRBD1 (5 bases). V lost 5 bases to trimming and J lost 5 bases, with 15 bases between them. The V gene's germline CDR1 is MDHEN and CDR2 SYDVKM. This CDR3 comprises 14 residues. CDR3 residues: CASSHETAIYGYTF. CDR3 nucleotides: TGTGCCAGCAGTCATGAGACAGCCATTTATGGCTACACCTTC.

This chain connects TRBV10-3 to TRBJ1-1; 7 positions agree with TRBD1. V dropped 7 bases and J dropped 4; count of bases not matched to a gene: 6. In germline, CDR1 is ENHRY, CDR2 SYGVKD. The CDR3 is made up of 13 amino acids. The DNA of the CDR3 is TGTGCCATCACCCTGGACAGGACCACTGAAGCTTTCTTT. Protein product: CAITLDRTTEAFF.

The chain links TRBV6-2 or TRBV6-3 to TRBJ1-2; tentative D call: TRBD1 (5 bases). Germline CDR1 is MNHEY and CDR2 is SVGEGT. The CDR3 totals 15 residues. The V end was cut by 5 bases, the J end by 8 bases, with 21 bases between. The CDR3 reads CASSAMDIIAGGYTF. CDR3 bases: TGTGCCAGCAGTGCCATGGACATTATCGCGGGAGGCTACACCTTC.

The chain recombines TRBV27 with TRBJ1-1; TRBD1 might be the D (5 bases). CDR1 and CDR2 from the germline V gene are MNHEY and SMNVEV (reference sequence). With 0 bases removed from V and 4 bases from J, the gap between germline ends came to 12 bases. The CDR3 runs 15 residues. The CDR3 loop is CASSLSGAKGTEAFF. In DNA form, the CDR3 reads TGTGCCAGCAGTTTATCAGGGGCTAAGGGCACTGAAGCTTTCTTT.

The rearrangement uses TRBV10-3 and TRBJ2-7; TRBD1 matches 8 bases. J was trimmed by 3 bases and V by 6 bases; bases with no gene match: 10. This CDR3 region has 15 residues. Germline CDR1 and CDR2: ENHRY and SYGVKD. The CDR3 bases are TGTGCCATCAGGGAAACTGCAGGGGGCAGCTACGAGCAGTACTTC. Translation: CAIRETAGGSYEQYF.

This chain connects TRBV3-1 (or the pseudogene TRBV3-2) to TRBJ1-1, with 8 positions matching TRBD1. Per germline, CDR1 LGHDT and CDR2 YNNKEL (reference sequence). This CDR3 comprises 14 residues. V shed 4 bases, J shed 7 bases, and the junction held 8 bases outside the gene matches. CDR3 bases: TGTGCCAGCAGCCCTCGGGACAGGTATCTTGAAGCTTTCTTT. It is translated as CASSPRDRYLEAFF.

The J gene is TRBJ1-2, the V gene TRBV7-6, with D tentatively TRBD1 (5 bases). The V gene lost 7 bases and the J gene lost 8 bases, with 17 bases spanning the gap. Germline loops: CDR1 SGHVS, CDR2 FNYEAQ. CDR3 length: 13 amino acids. CDR3 bases: TGTGCCAGCACCACGGGGGAGGGAGGAGGCTACACCTTC. It yields the protein CASTTGEGGGYTF.

This sequence joins TRBV20-1 and TRBJ2-5; D not resolved. V lost 7 bases to trimming and J lost 5 bases, with 8 bases between them. Germline V gene lookup returns CDR1 DFQATT and CDR2 SNEGSKA (reference sequence). This CDR3 has 10 residues. Written as DNA, the CDR3 is TGCAGTGTGATAAGGGAGACCCAGTACTTC. It yields the protein CSVIRETQYF.

The J gene is TRBJ1-6, the V gene TRBV15; 8 bases align to TRBD1. J lost 7 bases, V lost 0 bases, and 5 bases had no gene match. CDR1 LNHNV and CDR2 YYDKDF come from the germline V gene (reference sequence). The length of the CDR3 is 16 residues. This CDR3 reads CATSRDRGTGNSPLHF. CDR3 sequence (DNA): TGTGCCACCAGCAGAGATCGTGGGACAGGAAATTCACCCCTCCACTTT.

V usage is TRBV4-1 and J usage is TRBJ1-2; D is possibly TRBD1 (5 bases). Trimming stripped 2 bases from V and 0 bases from J, with 10 bases between. In germline, CDR1 is MGHRA, CDR2 YSYEKL. This CDR3 spans 15 amino acids. DNA of the CDR3: TGCGCCAGCAGCCAAAGGGACGGATCTAACTATGGCTACACCTTC. This encodes CASSQRDGSNYGYTF.

This rearrangement joins TRBV19 to TRBJ1-1; no reliable D call. V was shortened by 3 bases and J by 4 bases, with 15 bases between the two germline ends. The CDR3 consists of 15 residues. Germline CDR1 and CDR2: LNHDA and SQIVND (reference sequence). CDR3: CASSIAFEKITEAFF. The CDR3 nucleotides read TGTGCCAGTAGTATTGCCTTCGAAAAAATCACTGAAGCTTTCTTT.